This T cell receptor (beta chain) was found in a study of T-cell reconstitution after alpha-beta-depleted transplantation in children. Study results and caveats: One year after transplant, T-cell counts and diversity came mostly from newly produced T cells. There were reportedly several hundred expanded graft clones from which alpha-beta T cells came about two months after transplant. Some patients' high day-60 TCRbeta diversity was traced to surviving recipient T cells and thymic progenitors.

This CDR3 spans 11 amino acids. Trimming took off 5 bases at V and 8 bases at J, with 9 bases between the two ends. Germline V gene sequence: CDR1 LNHNV, CDR2 YYDKDF (reference sequence). TCRbeta library preparation incorporated unique molecular identifiers. TCRdb used MiXCR to reprocess the PCR reads, holding one entry per CDR3 protein. The profile covers about 300,000 distinct CDR3 sequences, with roughly 7.8% appearing a single time and approximately 9.6% taken by the ten largest. This clonotype occurred many times. The target antigen is unknown. The sequence was obtained from a female patient aged 2-15 years who had a stem cell transplant for Fanconi anemia, so the T cells may come from the graft donor. The chain carries TRBV15 and TRBJ1-2; D gene uncertain. The source was peripheral blood, collected 360 days after TCRalphabeta/CD19-depleted stem cell transplant. CDR3 in DNA: TGTGCCACCAGCGATCGCCGGGGCTACACCTTC. Translation: CATSDRRGYTF.